This note documents a single T cell receptor (beta chain) sequence. Its specificity is not known. This sample is drawn from a study of cytomegalovirus exposure and HLA in healthy donors. Points from the study as a whole: With later analysis, a missense DCLRE1C variant became linked to TCR beta V- and J-gene trimming. The investigators catalogued some 160 TCR beta chains as cytomegalovirus-associated. Three CMV-associated chains were confirmed in vitro to be specific for CMV antigens. Later analysis revealed greater clonal expansion in HLA-associated TCR beta chains than in equally common others.

In germline, CDR1 is MDHEN, CDR2 SYDVKM. Trimming cost V 3 bases and J 6 bases, with 14 bases left between them. The CDR3 covers 15 residues. The PCR used 60 Vbeta and 13 Jbeta primers. Repertoires were generated with immunoSEQ multiplex PCR, while TCRdb's copy carries only in-frame clones and drops some. The table for this sample gives tens of thousands of clones. The gene calls are TRBV28 and TRBJ2-2; perhaps TRBD2 as D (5 bases). Specimen: PBMCs. The TCR was taken from a middle-aged woman in good health and CMV-seropositive. CDR3 region: CASSFGREFAGELFF. The CDR3, as DNA: TGTGCCAGCAGTTTCGGACGGGAATTTGCCGGGGAGCTGTTTTTT.